This section outlines one TCR beta chain sequence together with its context. Its antigen is currently unknown. These data originate in a study of T cell repertoires in cytomegalovirus infection. TCRdb used MiXCR to reprocess the reads, holding one entry per CDR3 protein. Of approximately 990,000 distinct CDR3 sequences listed, under 40% were seen once; the top ten hold around an eighth. Findings of the study overall: CMV carriers having the relevant HLA were flagged by cumulative public TCR beta family frequency.

Here the sequenced sample was cultured CD8+ T cells from PBMCs, taken from culture after CMV antigen stimulation. The TCR sequence derives from a human donor in good health (CMV status not recorded). Some clones in this sample may be carry-over from other donors' samples.

The CDR3 loop is CSARPESSYEQYV. CDR3 nucleotides: TGCAGTGCTAGGCCCGAAAGCTCCTACGAGCAGTACGTC. V and J are TRBV20-1 and TRBJ2-7; D is ambiguous. Per germline, CDR1 DFQATT and CDR2 SNEGSKA (reference sequence). The V gene lost 3 bases and the J gene lost 0 bases, with 9 bases spanning the gap. The CDR3 sequence is 13 residues long.